This is a list of T cell receptor beta chains from one sample in a study of human T cells and chemical hapten exposure. TCRdb itself ran the RACE reads through MiXCR, one entry per CDR3 protein. The top ten clones hold under 7% of a sample with hundreds of thousands of distinct CDR3 sequences, about 6% of them seen once. Sequences were derived from whole blood, sampled in connection with sensitization to the hapten diphenylcyclopropenone (DPC). Receptor source: a woman aged 18-35 years with alopecia areata. Some clones in this sample may be carry-over from other donors' samples. Both conserved end residues are part of each CDR3. The order of the fields is J gene, D gene, clone size, V gene, CDR3 DNA, CDR3 protein. D genes are given only for firm matches. Clone size is given for some rows only: seen once, a few or many times, or a class if the clone is expanded.

TRBJ1-1 | NA | many | TRBV20-1 | TGCAGTGCTTCAAAGCCCTCCCCGGGGAACACTGAAGCTTTCTTT | CSASKPSPGNTEAFF
TRBJ2-3 | NA | few | TRBV9 | TGTGCCAGCAGCGTCGAGGGTTCGGGCACAGATACGCAGTATTTT | CASSVEGSGTDTQYF
TRBJ1-1 | NA | NA | TRBV7-2 | TGTGCCAGCAGCTTAGTGGCCCAGATGAACACTGAAGCTTTCTTT | CASSLVAQMNTEAFF
TRBJ2-1 | NA | few | TRBV11-2 | TGTGCCAGCAGCTTAGGTGTCCTAGCGAGGAATGAGCAGTTCTTC | CASSLGVLARNEQFF
TRBJ2-1 | NA | few | TRBV6-2/TRBV6-3 | TGTGCCAGCACTAGGGGGTTGGGGACTACCATAAATGAGCAGTTCTTC | CASTRGLGTTINEQFF
TRBJ1-2 | TRBD1 | NA | TRBV12-3/TRBV12-4 | TGTGCCAGCAGCTCCCTACAGGGGACCTATGGCTACACCTTC | CASSSLQGTYGYTF
TRBJ2-3 | NA | NA | TRBV4-2 | TGTGCCAGCAGCCAAGAGGACACAAAGACAGATACGCAGTATTTT | CASSQEDTKTDTQYF
TRBJ1-1 | NA | few | TRBV19 | TGTGCCAGTAGTATATGGGGAGCGGACACTGAAGCTTTCTTT | CASSIWGADTEAFF
TRBJ2-5 | NA | many | TRBV12-3/TRBV12-4 | TGTGCCAGCAGACGCGGGGGAGGGGGACAAGAGACCCAGTACTTC | CASRRGGGGQETQYF
TRBJ1-2 | NA | many | TRBV7-2 | TGTGCCAGCAGCTTGGACAGTAGTAACTATGGCTACACCTTC | CASSLDSSNYGYTF
TRBJ2-7 | NA | NA | TRBV7-9 | TGTGCCAGCAGCTTAGAAAGGCAGGGCACTCAGTACTTC | CASSLERQGTQYF
TRBJ1-4 | NA | NA | TRBV7-9 | TGTGCCAGCAGCTTAGGAGGTGTTAATGAAAAACTGTTTTTT | CASSLGGVNEKLFF
TRBJ1-4 | TRBD1 | NA | TRBV18 | TGTGCCAGCTCACCCTTCATGGGACAGACCAATGAAAAACTGTTTTTT | CASSPFMGQTNEKLFF
TRBJ1-2 | TRBD1 | few | TRBV15 | TGTGCCACCAGCAGTAGCACAGGGGCGCTAGCTAACTATGGCTACACCTTC | CATSSSTGALANYGYTF
TRBJ1-6 | TRBD1 | many | TRBV18 | TGTGCCAGCTCACCCCGGACAGGGGGCGGGAATTCACCCCTCCACTTT | CASSPRTGGGNSPLHF
TRBJ1-1 | NA | NA | TRBV7-9 | TGTGCCAGCAGCTTGAACAGCATGAACACTGAAGCTTTCTTT | CASSLNSMNTEAFF
TRBJ2-7 | NA | NA | TRBV6-5 | TGTGCCAGCAGTACTGCCAGGACACCCTCCTACGAGCAGTACTTC | CASSTARTPSYEQYF
TRBJ2-1 | NA | many | TRBV5-1 | TGCGCCAGCAGCTTGTCAACGCAGGCCTACAATGAGCAGTTCTTC | CASSLSTQAYNEQFF
TRBJ2-3 | TRBD2 | many | TRBV5-4 | TGTGCCAGCAGCTTGGGAGCTAGCGGGGATACAGATACGCAGTATTTT | CASSLGASGDTDTQYF
TRBJ1-1 | NA | NA | TRBV6-1 | TGTGCCAGCAGGGGACGGATGAACACTGAAGCTTTCTTT | CASRGRMNTEAFF
TRBJ2-1 | NA | few | TRBV3-1 | TGTGCCAGCAGCCAAGGGCCCCTTATCTTCAATGAGCAGTTCTTC | CASSQGPLIFNEQFF
TRBJ2-1 | TRBD2 | once | TRBV6-2/TRBV6-3 | TGTGCCAGCAGGCTAGCGGGGGGGCTGTCCTACAATGAGCAGTTCTTC | CASRLAGGLSYNEQFF
TRBJ1-2 | NA | many | TRBV12-3/TRBV12-4 | TGTGCCAGCAGTCCGAGTCGGGGGGTTGCTGGCTACACCTTC | CASSPSRGVAGYTF
TRBJ1-1 | NA | many | TRBV6-2/TRBV6-3 | TGTGCCAGCAGTTGGGGGAACACTGAAGCTTTCTTT | CASSWGNTEAFF
TRBJ2-1 | NA | NA | TRBV29-1 | TGCAGCGTCCCAATAAGAGAGGGAAGCTCCTACAATGAGCAGTTCTTC | CSVPIREGSSYNEQFF
TRBJ2-1 | NA | many | TRBV11-2 | TGTGCCAGCAGCTTAGATAGAGGCGACCACAATGAGCAGTTCTTC | CASSLDRGDHNEQFF
TRBJ2-7 | NA | many | TRBV4-1 | TGCGCCAGCAGCCAAGGCCCAGGGACGGACGAGCAGTACTTC | CASSQGPGTDEQYF
TRBJ2-2 | NA | NA | TRBV6-5 | TGTGCCAGCAGAGGTTTTTACACCGGGGAGCTGTTTTTT | CASRGFYTGELFF
TRBJ2-5 | NA | many | TRBV11-2 | TGTGCCAGCAGCCCCCGAGTGCAAGAGACCCAGTACTTC | CASSPRVQETQYF
TRBJ2-3 | TRBD2 | many | TRBV9 | TGTGCCAGCAGCCCCACTAGCGCAAGCACAGATACGCAGTATTTT | CASSPTSASTDTQYF
TRBJ2-5 | TRBD1 | few | TRBV12-3/TRBV12-4 | TGTGCCAGCAGTACAGGGGGGCGGCAAGAGACCCAGTACTTC | CASSTGGRQETQYF
TRBJ1-4 | NA | NA | TRBV29-1 | TGCAGCGTTTCCCCTAAAGGGGGGGGTAATGAAAAACTGTTTTTT | CSVSPKGGGNEKLFF
TRBJ2-7 | NA | many | TRBV25-1 | TGTGCCAGCAGGGACACCTCCTACGAGCAGTACTTC | CASRDTSYEQYF
TRBJ2-1 | TRBD2 | many | TRBV4-3 | TGCGCCAGCAGCCAACTAGCGGGGGATGTCTACAATGAGCAGTTCTTC | CASSQLAGDVYNEQFF
TRBJ2-3 | TRBD2 | many | TRBV4-3 | TGCGCCAGCAGCCAAGAAGCCACTAGCGCCACAGATACGCAGTATTTT | CASSQEATSATDTQYF
TRBJ2-3 | NA | many | TRBV10-3 | TGTGCCATCAGTGAGACAAACGAACCGGGCCTGGGGACGACAGATACGCAGTATTTT | CAISETNEPGLGTTDTQYF
TRBJ1-2 | NA | many | TRBV10-3 | TGTGCCATCAGGGAGAAACAACCTAGGGGCTACACCTTC | CAIREKQPRGYTF
TRBJ2-7 | TRBD1 | many | TRBV18 | TGTGCCAGCTCACGCGGACAGGGAATAAGGGAGCAGTACTTC | CASSRGQGIREQYF
TRBJ2-5 | TRBD1 | NA | TRBV15 | TGTGCCACCAGCCGGGACAGGGTGTCAGTAGAAACCCAGTACTTC | CATSRDRVSVETQYF
TRBJ2-7 | NA | few | TRBV29-1 | TGCAGCGTTAAGGGCGCAGCCTACGAGCAGTACTTC | CSVKGAAYEQYF
TRBJ2-3 | NA | NA | TRBV20-1 | TGCAGTGCTAGATCGTTTTGGGGCAGGGCCAGAGATACGCAGTATTTT | CSARSFWGRARDTQYF
TRBJ1-4 | NA | few | TRBV12-3/TRBV12-4 | TGTGCCAGCAGTTTTCGGGAGAATAATGAAAAACTGTTTTTT | CASSFRENNEKLFF
TRBJ2-3 | NA | NA | TRBV7-2 | TGTGCCAGCAGCTTATCCCCTTCCGTTAGCACAGATACGCAGTATTTT | CASSLSPSVSTDTQYF
TRBJ2-1 | TRBD2 | few | TRBV3-1 | TGTGCCAGCAGCCAAGATGGACTAGTTCCACCACTCTTC | CASSQDGLVPPLF
TRBJ1-1 | NA | many | TRBV6-2/TRBV6-3 | TGTGCCAGCAGTCCGGGATCGTGGGGAGCTTTCTTT | CASSPGSWGAFF